This T cell receptor beta chain was profiled in a study of identical twins. TCRdb called the 5' RACE reads again in MiXCR, with one record for every CDR3 protein. Here the sample spans 400,000 to 500,000 distinct CDR3 sequences, about 18% being singletons. The sequencing sample was made of naive T cells sorted from blood. This TCR came from a man in his fifties or sixties in good health.

The chain's CDR3 is CATTASGSTYNEQFF. The CDR3 DNA follows: TGTGCCACTACCGCGTCGGGTTCGACCTACAATGAGCAGTTCTTC. The rearrangement links TRBV10-3 to TRBJ2-1; no clear D. The CDR3 totals 15 residues. From germline, CDR1 is ENHRY and CDR2 SYGVKD. Trimming left V 10 bases short and J 2 bases short, with 18 bases between.